This T cell receptor beta chain derives from a study of monozygotic twins with inflammatory bowel disease. Of note for this clonotype: No antigen is known for it.

Germline lookup yields CDR1 SGHVS and CDR2 FQNEAQ. This CDR3 has 14 residues. TCRdb reprocessed the 5' RACE reads and keeps a single row for each CDR3 protein, giving no DNA. The record lists around 200,000 distinct CDR3 sequences, of which the ten most abundant hold 1.5% to 2%. The study, taken as a whole, reports: Repertoire likeness was no different across concordant and discordant twins, perhaps owing to restricted power. TCRbeta inverse Simpson diversity was decreased in IBD patients versus healthy co-twins. Results did not support any single strong IBD-associated signal or clonotype. Varied immunosuppressive treatments among patients may have increased repertoire variability.

This chain links TRBV7-8 with TRBJ2-2; without DNA, the TCRdb call of TRBD2 cannot be checked. Sample: blood. The clonotype originates from a human donor with ulcerative colitis or Crohn's disease, or a healthy co-twin of an affected twin (not recorded which). The CDR3 spells CASRGGTNTGELFF.